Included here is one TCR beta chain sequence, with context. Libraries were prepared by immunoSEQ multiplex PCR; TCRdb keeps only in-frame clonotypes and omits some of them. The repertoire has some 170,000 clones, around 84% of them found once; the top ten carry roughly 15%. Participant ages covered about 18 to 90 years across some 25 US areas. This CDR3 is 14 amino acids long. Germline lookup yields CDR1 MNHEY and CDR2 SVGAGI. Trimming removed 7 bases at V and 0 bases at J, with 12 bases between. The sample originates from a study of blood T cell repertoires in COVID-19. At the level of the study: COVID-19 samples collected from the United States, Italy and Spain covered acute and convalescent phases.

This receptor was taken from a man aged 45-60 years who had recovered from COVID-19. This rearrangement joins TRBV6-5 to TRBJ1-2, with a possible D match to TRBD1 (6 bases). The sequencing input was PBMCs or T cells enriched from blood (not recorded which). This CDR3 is CASTADRTNYGYTF. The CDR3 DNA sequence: TGTGCCAGCACTGCGGACAGAACTAACTATGGCTACACCTTC.